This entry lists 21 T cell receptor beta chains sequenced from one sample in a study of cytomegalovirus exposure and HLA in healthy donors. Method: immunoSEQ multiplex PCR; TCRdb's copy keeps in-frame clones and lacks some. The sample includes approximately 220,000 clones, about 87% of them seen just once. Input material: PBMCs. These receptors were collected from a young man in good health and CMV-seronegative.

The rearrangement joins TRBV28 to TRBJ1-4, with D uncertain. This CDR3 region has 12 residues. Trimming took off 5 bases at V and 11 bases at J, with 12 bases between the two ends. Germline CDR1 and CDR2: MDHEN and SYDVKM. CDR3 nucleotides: TGTGCCAGCAGTCCTCGGGCGGGTAAACTGTTTTTT. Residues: CASSPRAGKLFF.

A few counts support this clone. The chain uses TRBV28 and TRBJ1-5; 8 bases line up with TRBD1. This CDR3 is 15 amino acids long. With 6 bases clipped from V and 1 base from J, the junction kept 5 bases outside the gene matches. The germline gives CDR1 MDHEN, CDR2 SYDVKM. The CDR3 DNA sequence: TGTGCCAGCAGGATACAGGGGGAGAGCAATCAGCCCCAGCATTTT. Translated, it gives CASRIQGESNQPQHF. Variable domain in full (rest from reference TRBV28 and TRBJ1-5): DVKVTQSSRYLVKRTGEKVFLECVQDMDHENMFWYRQDPGLGLRLIYFSYDVKMKEKGDIPEGYSVSREKKERFSLILESASTNQTSMYLCASRIQGESNQPQHFGDGTRLSIL.

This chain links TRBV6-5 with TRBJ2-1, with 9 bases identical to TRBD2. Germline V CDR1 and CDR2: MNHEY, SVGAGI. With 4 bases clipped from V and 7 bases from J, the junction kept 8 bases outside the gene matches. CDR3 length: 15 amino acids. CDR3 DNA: TGTGCCAGCAGTTCGCCTGGACTAGCGCGGAATGAGCAGTTCTTC. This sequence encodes CASSSPGLARNEQFF.

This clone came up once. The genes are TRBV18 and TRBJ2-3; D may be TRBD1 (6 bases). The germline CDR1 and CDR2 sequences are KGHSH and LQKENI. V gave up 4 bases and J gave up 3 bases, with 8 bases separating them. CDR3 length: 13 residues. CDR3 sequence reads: CASSRTATDTQYF. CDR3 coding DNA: TGTGCCAGCTCACGGACAGCAACAGATACGCAGTATTTT.

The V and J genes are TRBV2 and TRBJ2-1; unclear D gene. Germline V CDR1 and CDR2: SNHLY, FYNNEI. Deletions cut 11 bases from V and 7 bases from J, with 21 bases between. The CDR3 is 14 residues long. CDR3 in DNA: TGTGCCGGAAGAGGTCAATCACTGAGGAATGAGCAGTTCTTC. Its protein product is CAGRGQSLRNEQFF.

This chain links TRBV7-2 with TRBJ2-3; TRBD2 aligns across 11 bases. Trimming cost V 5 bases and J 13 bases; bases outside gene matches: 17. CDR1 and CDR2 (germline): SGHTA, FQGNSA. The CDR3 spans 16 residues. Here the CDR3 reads CASSPGLLAGGSSEYF. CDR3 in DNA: TGTGCCAGCAGCCCAGGGCTCCTAGCGGGAGGTTCATCGGAGTATTTT.

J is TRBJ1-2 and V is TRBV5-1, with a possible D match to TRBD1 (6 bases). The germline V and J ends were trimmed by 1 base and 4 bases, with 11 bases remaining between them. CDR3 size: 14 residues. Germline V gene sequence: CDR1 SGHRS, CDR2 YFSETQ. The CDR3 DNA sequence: TGCGCCAGCAGCTTGACAGGGACGGGCTATGGCTACACCTTC. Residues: CASSLTGTGYGYTF.

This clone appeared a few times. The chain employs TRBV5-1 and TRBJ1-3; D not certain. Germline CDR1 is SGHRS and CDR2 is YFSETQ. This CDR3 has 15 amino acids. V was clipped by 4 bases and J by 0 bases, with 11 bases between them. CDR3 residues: CASSPEVISGNTIYF. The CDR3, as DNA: TGCGCCAGCAGCCCTGAGGTGATCTCTGGAAACACCATATATTTT.

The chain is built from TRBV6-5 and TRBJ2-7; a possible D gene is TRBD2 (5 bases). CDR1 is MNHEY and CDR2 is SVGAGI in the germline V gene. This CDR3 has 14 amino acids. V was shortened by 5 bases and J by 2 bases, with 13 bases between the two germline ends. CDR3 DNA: TGTGCCAGCAGTCCGAGGTTCGGGGCCTACGAGCAGTACTTC. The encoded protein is CASSPRFGAYEQYF.

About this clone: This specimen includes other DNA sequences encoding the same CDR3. CDR3 amino acids: CASSQDPGGSYEQYF. DNA of the CDR3: TGTGCCAGCAGCCAAGATCCGGGAGGGTCCTACGAGCAGTACTTC. The V and J genes are TRBV4-2 and TRBJ2-7; TRBD2 agrees at 8 bases. Germline V lookup: CDR1 LGHNA, CDR2 YNFKEQ. The junction had 2 bases not matched to a gene; V was cut back by 0 bases and J by 1 base. This CDR3 is built from 15 residues.

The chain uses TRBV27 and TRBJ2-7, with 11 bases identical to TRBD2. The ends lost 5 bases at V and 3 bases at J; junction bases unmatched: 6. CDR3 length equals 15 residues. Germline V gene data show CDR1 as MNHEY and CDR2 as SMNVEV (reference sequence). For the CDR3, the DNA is TGTGCCAGCAGTCCTCGGACTAGCGGGTACTACGAGCAGTACTTC. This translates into CASSPRTSGYYEQYF.

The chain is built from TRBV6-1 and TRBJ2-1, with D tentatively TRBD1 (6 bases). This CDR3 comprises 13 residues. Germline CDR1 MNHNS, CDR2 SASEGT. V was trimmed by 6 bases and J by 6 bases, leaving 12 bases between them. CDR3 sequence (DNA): TGTGCCAGCAGCGGACAGACTTTCAATGAGCAGTTCTTC. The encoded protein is CASSGQTFNEQFF.

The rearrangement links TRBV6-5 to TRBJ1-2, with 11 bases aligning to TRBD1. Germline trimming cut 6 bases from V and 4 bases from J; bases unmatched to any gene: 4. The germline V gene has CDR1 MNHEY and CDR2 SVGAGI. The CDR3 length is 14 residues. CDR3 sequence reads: CASRRDRGTYGYTF. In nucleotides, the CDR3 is TGTGCCAGCAGAAGGGACAGGGGGACCTATGGCTACACCTTC.

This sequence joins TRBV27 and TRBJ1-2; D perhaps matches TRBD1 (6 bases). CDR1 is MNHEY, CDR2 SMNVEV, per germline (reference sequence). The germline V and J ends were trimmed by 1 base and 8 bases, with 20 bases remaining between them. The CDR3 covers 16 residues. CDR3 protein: CASSLLARGGRIGYTF. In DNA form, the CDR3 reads TGTGCCAGCAGTTTATTAGCGAGAGGGGGTCGGATCGGCTACACCTTC.

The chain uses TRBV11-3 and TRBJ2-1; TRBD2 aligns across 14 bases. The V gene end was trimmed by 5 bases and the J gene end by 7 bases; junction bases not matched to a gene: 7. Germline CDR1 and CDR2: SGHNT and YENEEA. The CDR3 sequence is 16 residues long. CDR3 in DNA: TGTGCCAGCAGCCACCGACTAGCGGGGGGGTCGAATGAGCAGTTCTTC. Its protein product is CASSHRLAGGSNEQFF. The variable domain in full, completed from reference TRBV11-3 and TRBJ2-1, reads EAGVVQSPRYKIIEKKQPVAFWCNPISGHNTLYWYLQNLGQGPELLIRYENEEAVDDSQLPKDRFSAERLKGVDSTLKIQPAELGDSAVYLCASSHRLAGGSNEQFFGPGTRLTVL.

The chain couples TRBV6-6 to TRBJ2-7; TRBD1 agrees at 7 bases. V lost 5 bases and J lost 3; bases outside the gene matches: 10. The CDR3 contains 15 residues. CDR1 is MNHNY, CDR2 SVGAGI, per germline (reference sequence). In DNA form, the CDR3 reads TGTGCCAGCAGTAGGGGGCAGGGGATTGACTACGAGCAGTACTTC. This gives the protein CASSRGQGIDYEQYF.

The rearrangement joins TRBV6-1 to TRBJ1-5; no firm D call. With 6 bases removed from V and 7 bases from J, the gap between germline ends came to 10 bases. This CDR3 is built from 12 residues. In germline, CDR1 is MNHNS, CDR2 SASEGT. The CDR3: CASRVGGQPQHF. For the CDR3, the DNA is TGTGCCAGCAGAGTCGGAGGGCAGCCCCAGCATTTT.

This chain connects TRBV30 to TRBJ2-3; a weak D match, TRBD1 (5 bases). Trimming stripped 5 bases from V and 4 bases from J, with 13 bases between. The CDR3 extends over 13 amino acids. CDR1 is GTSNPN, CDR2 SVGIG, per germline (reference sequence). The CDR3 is CAWEQQGADTQYF. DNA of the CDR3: TGTGCCTGGGAACAACAAGGGGCAGATACGCAGTATTTT.

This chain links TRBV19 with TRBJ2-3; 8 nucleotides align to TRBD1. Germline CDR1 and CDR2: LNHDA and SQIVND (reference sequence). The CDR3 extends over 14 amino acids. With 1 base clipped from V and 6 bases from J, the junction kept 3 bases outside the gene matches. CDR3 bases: TGTGCCAGTAGTATAGGGACAGGGTTTGATACGCAGTATTTT. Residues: CASSIGTGFDTQYF.

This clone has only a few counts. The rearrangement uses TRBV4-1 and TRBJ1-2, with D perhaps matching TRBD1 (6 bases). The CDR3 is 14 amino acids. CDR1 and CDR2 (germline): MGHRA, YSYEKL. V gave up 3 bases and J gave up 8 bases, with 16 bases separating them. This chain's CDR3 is CASSQSPGTMGYTF. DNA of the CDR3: TGCGCCAGCAGCCAGAGCCCCGGGACAATGGGCTACACCTTC.

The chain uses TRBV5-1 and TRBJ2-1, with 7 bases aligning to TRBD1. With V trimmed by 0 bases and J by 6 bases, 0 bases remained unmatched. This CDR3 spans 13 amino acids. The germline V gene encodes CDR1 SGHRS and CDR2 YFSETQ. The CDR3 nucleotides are TGCGCCAGCAGCTTGGCAGGGGGCAATGAGCAGTTCTTC. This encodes CASSLAGGNEQFF.